This is a list of T cell receptor beta chains from one sample in a study of cytotoxic CD8 clonotypes in ibrutinib-treated CLL. TCRdb keeps only in-frame clones here, not all; method: immunoSEQ multiplex PCR. The sample shows 150,000 to 200,000 clones, roughly 84% of them seen only once. The sample consisted of PBMCs, taken at disease progression, from a patient treated with ibrutinib. Receptors originate from a human donor with chronic lymphocytic leukemia. The CDR3 runs from the conserved cysteine through the conserved F or W. The D gene is left open where the match is weak. A clone size is listed for some rows: how often the clone was seen (once, few, many), or a class if it is expanded.

d_call,v_call,j_call,clone_size,cdr3_aa,cdr3_nt
-,TRBV19,TRBJ1-1,-,CASFLGTEAFF,TGTGCCAGTTTCCTAGGCACTGAAGCTTTCTTT
-,TRBV5-3,TRBJ2-1,-,CARTSNEQFF,TGTGCCAGAACTAGCAATGAGCAGTTCTTC
TRBD2,TRBV6-1,TRBJ2-7,-,CASSEGLAGGPYEQYF,TGTGCCAGCAGTGAAGGTCTAGCGGGAGGGCCCTACGAGCAGTACTTC
TRBD1,TRBV14,TRBJ1-1,-,CASSSIRDRDFSEAFF,TGTGCCAGCAGCTCCATACGGGACAGGGATTTCTCTGAAGCTTTCTTT
TRBD2,TRBV11-3,TRBJ2-7,-,CASSQRAGVPYEQYF,TGTGCCAGCAGCCAAAGGGCGGGAGTCCCCTACGAGCAGTACTTC
-,TRBV27,TRBJ1-1,-,CASSRAVDGEAFF,TGTGCCAGCAGTAGGGCGGTGGATGGTGAAGCTTTCTTT
-,TRBV4-2,TRBJ2-7,-,CASSQSARASSYEQYF,TGTGCCAGCAGCCAATCTGCTAGAGCCTCATCCTACGAGCAGTACTTC
-,TRBV28,TRBJ1-1,-,CASSPSVWQGTEAFF,TGTGCCAGCAGCCCCTCCGTGTGGCAAGGCACTGAAGCTTTCTTT
-,TRBV19,TRBJ2-2,-,CASQDVGRGTGELFF,TGTGCCAGCCAAGACGTTGGGCGAGGCACCGGGGAGCTGTTTTTT
TRBD2,TRBV29-1,TRBJ2-1,-,CSAKGAGETNEQFF,TGCAGCGCCAAAGGGGCGGGAGAGACCAATGAGCAGTTCTTC
TRBD2,TRBV6-5,TRBJ2-2,-,CASSPIAGSTGELFF,TGTGCCAGCAGTCCCATAGCGGGAAGCACCGGGGAGCTGTTTTTT
TRBD1,TRBV6-5,TRBJ2-1,few,CASRRLQGNEQFF,TGTGCCAGCAGACGCCTACAGGGGAATGAGCAGTTCTTC
-,TRBV11-3,TRBJ2-1,-,CASSKDQRDNNEQFF,TGTGCCAGCAGCAAGGACCAACGCGATAACAATGAGCAGTTCTTC
TRBD1,TRBV7-9,TRBJ1-1,-,CASITRTGQPNTEAFF,TGTGCCAGCATCACCCGGACAGGACAACCGAACACTGAAGCTTTCTTT